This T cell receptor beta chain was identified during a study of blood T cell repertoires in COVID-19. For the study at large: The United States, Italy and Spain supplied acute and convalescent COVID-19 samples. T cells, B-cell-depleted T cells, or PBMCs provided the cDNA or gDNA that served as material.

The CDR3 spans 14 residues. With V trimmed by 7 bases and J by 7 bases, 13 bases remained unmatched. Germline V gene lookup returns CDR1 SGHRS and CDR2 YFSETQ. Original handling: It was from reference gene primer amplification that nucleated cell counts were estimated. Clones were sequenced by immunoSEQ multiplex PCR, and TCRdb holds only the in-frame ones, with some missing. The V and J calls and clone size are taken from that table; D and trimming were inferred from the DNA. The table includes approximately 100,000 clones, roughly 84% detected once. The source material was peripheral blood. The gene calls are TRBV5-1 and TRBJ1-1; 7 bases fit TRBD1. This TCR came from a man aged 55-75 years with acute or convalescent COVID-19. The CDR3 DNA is TGCGCCAGCGTCACGGGGCTCCAGGGGGATGAAGCTTTCTTT. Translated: CASVTGLQGDEAFF.